This T cell receptor (beta chain) comes out of a study of cytomegalovirus exposure and HLA in healthy donors. As concerns this clone: Its antigen is unidentified.

Researchers ran the PCR with 60 Vbeta and 13 Jbeta primers. The protocol was immunoSEQ multiplex PCR, while the TCRdb copy is restricted to in-frame clones and leaves out a portion. This table holds more than 85,000 clones, about four fifths found once. V lost 6 bases and J 0 bases, leaving 16 bases between the germline ends. The CDR3 is 16 residues long. Germline V gene data show CDR1 as LNHNV and CDR2 as YYDKDF (reference sequence). Findings and limits, study-wide: A previous analysis found most TCR beta V segments productive roughly 87% or roughly 30% of the time.

This clonotype originated in a man between 25 and 39 years old in good health and CMV-seronegative. The chain has TRBV15 and TRBJ2-3, with D possibly being TRBD2 (6 bases). The specimen sequenced was PBMCs. The CDR3, as DNA: TGTGCCACCAGGGCGTTAGGAGGGGTTAGCACAGATACGCAGTATTTT. As protein: CATRALGGVSTDTQYF.